The text below deals with one TCR beta chain. The sample belongs to a study of shared clonotypes between healthy human individuals. Profiling relied on immunoSEQ multiplex PCR, and the TCRdb table lists in-frame clones only, not all of them. The sample has roughly 330,000 clones, approximately 79% seen once. The CDR3 runs to 16 residues. Germline lookup yields CDR1 SGHVS and CDR2 FQNEAQ. The ends lost 0 bases at V and 7 bases at J; junction bases unmatched: 11. This TCR came from a man younger than 45 in good health. The material sequenced was memory CD4+ T cells sorted from blood. Subset specified: CD45RA-negative fraction. V gene TRBV7-8 combines with J gene TRBJ2-7; 8 bases agree with TRBD1. CDR3 nucleotides: TGTGCCAGCAGCTTAGCATCAGGACAGGGAGGATATGAGCAGTACTTC. Encoded protein: CASSLASGQGGYEQYF. Full variable domain (missing parts from reference TRBV7-8 and TRBJ2-7): GAGVSQSPRYKVAKRGQDVALRCDPISGHVSLFWYQQALGQGPEFLTYFQNEAQLDKSGLPSDRFFAERPEGSVSTLKIQRTQQEDSAVYLCASSLASGQGGYEQYFGPGTRLTVT.